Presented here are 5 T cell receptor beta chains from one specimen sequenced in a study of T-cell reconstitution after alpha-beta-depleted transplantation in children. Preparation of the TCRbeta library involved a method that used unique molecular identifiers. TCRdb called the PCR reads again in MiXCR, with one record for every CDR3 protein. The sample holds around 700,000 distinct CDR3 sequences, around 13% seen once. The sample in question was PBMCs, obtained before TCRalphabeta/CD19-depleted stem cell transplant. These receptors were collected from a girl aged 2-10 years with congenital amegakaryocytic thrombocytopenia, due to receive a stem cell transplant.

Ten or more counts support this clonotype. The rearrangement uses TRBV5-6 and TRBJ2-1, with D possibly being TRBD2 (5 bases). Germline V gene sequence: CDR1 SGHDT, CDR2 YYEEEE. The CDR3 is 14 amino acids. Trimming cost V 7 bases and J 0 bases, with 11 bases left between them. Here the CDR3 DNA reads TGTGCCAGCGGTGGACTTATCTCCTACAATGAGCAGTTCTTC. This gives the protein CASGGLISYNEQFF.

This CDR3 reads CSVEALWSSYNEQFF. In DNA form, the CDR3 reads TGCAGCGTTGAGGCTTTGTGGAGCTCCTACAATGAGCAGTTCTTC. This chain uses TRBV29-1 with TRBJ2-1, with no clear D. This CDR3 has 15 residues. The germline V gene encodes CDR1 SQVTM and CDR2 ANQGSEA. Trimming removed 3 bases at V and 0 bases at J, with 12 bases between.

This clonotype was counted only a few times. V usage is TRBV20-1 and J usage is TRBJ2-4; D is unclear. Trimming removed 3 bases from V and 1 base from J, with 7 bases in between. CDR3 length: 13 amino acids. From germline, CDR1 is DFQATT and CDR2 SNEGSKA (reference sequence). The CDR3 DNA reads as TGCAGTGCTAGGGCGTTCGCCAAAAACATTCAGTACTTC. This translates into CSARAFAKNIQYF.

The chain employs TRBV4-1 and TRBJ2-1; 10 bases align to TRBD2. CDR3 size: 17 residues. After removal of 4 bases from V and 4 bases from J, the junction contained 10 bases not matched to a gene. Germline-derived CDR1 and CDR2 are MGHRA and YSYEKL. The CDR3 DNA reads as TGCGCCAGCAGCCGGGGGCGGGGGACTAGCGCTTACAATGAGCAGTTCTTC. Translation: CASSRGRGTSAYNEQFF.

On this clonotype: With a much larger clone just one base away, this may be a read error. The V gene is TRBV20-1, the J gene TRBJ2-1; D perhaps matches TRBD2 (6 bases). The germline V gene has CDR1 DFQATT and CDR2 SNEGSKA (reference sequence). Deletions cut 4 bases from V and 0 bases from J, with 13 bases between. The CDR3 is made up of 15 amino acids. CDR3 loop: CSAKEFGSSYNEQFF. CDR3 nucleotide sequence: TGCAGTGCTAAAGAGTTCGGGAGCTCCTACAATGAGCAGTTCTTC.